Each of the 32 T cell receptor beta chains below was sequenced from the same sample in a study of glioma-infiltrating T cells after dendritic cell vaccination. Produced via immunoSEQ multiplex PCR; TCRdb's table is partial and in-frame only. The sample lists about 64,000 clones, 75% to 90% occurring once. The specimen comprised blood, sampled before dendritic cell vaccination. These receptors originate from a human donor with glioblastoma.

The V gene is TRBV7-9, the J gene TRBJ1-1, with D possibly matching TRBD1 (5 bases). Germline V gene lookup returns CDR1 SEHNR and CDR2 FQNEAQ (reference sequence). The V end lost 3 bases, the J end lost 3 bases, and 14 bases lay between the germline ends. The CDR3 is 15 residues long. The CDR3 sequence is CASSLRQGRDTEAFF. The CDR3 DNA reads as TGTGCCAGCAGCTTGAGGCAGGGTAGGGACACTGAAGCTTTCTTT.

V usage is TRBV10-3 and J usage is TRBJ1-1, with D unclear. The CDR3 has 14 residues. V dropped 2 bases and J dropped 6 bases, with 13 bases sitting between them. Germline CDR1 and CDR2: ENHRY and SYGVKD. CDR3 residues: CAISETRGGSEAFF. CDR3 sequence (DNA): TGTGCCATCAGTGAGACAAGAGGAGGGTCTGAAGCTTTCTTT.

The chain has TRBV6-5 and TRBJ1-6, with D possibly TRBD1 on 6 matching bases. CDR1 is MNHEY, CDR2 SVGAGI, per germline. The CDR3 totals 14 residues. Trimming cost V 6 bases and J 6 bases, with 12 bases left between them. The CDR3: CASRNREGNSPLHF. The CDR3 DNA is TGTGCCAGCAGAAACAGGGAGGGTAATTCACCCCTCCACTTT.

The chain combines TRBV5-1 with TRBJ2-2, with TRBD2 matching over 13 bases. Germline V gene data show CDR1 as SGHRS and CDR2 as YFSETQ. This CDR3 comprises 15 residues. Unmatched junction bases numbered 1, after V lost 3 bases and J lost 5 bases. CDR3 in DNA: TGCGCCAGCAGCTCACTAGCGGGGGGGACCGGGGAGCTGTTTTTT. Amino acids: CASSSLAGGTGELFF.

This clone was counted once. J is TRBJ1-1 and V is TRBV5-1, with D possibly being TRBD1 (6 bases). The CDR3 runs 14 residues. Trimming shortened V by 0 bases and J by 6 bases, and 12 bases separated the two germline ends. The germline V gene encodes CDR1 SGHRS and CDR2 YFSETQ. CDR3 bases: TGCGCCAGCAGCTTGGGCAGGGGCAGCTCTGAAGCTTTCTTT. It is translated as CASSLGRGSSEAFF. Complete variable domain (other parts from reference TRBV5-1 and TRBJ1-1): KAGVTQTPRYLIKTRGQQVTLSCSPISGHRSVSWYQQTPGQGLQFLFEYFSETQRNKGNFPGRFSGRQFSNSRSEMNVSTLELGDSALYLCASSLGRGSSEAFFGQGTRLTVV.

CDR3 sequence reads: CASSAPSGGQETQYF. Written as DNA, the CDR3 is TGTGCCAGTAGTGCCCCTAGCGGCGGGCAAGAGACCCAGTACTTC. This chain uses TRBV19 with TRBJ2-5; 7 positions match TRBD2. J was trimmed by 2 bases and V by 5 bases; bases with no gene match: 8. CDR3 length: 15 residues. In germline, CDR1 is LNHDA, CDR2 SQIVND (reference sequence).

V is TRBV27 and J is TRBJ2-3; TRBD1 might be the D (6 bases). V was shortened by 5 bases and J by 3 bases, with 15 bases between the two germline ends. CDR3 size: 15 residues. CDR1 and CDR2 from the germline V gene are MNHEY and SMNVEV (reference sequence). As DNA, the CDR3 is TGTGCCAGCAGTCGGACAGCCTCAGGGACAGATACGCAGTATTTT. Translating gives CASSRTASGTDTQYF.

The chain joins TRBV4-2 to TRBJ2-5; 11 nucleotides match TRBD2. CDR1 and CDR2 (germline): LGHNA, YNFKEQ. Germline trimming cut 6 bases from V and 5 bases from J; bases unmatched to any gene: 8. This CDR3 comprises 15 residues. The CDR3 loop reads CASSTTSGARETQYF. DNA of the CDR3: TGTGCCAGCAGTACGACTAGCGGGGCTCGGGAGACCCAGTACTTC.

The rearrangement joins TRBV2 to TRBJ2-7, with 8 bases fitting TRBD1. The CDR3 runs to 14 residues. Germline-derived CDR1 and CDR2 are SNHLY and FYNNEI. Trimming took 8 bases from V and 2 from J; bases not matched to a gene: 8. The DNA of the CDR3 is TGTGCCAGCGTCCCCGGGACAGGTGCCTACGAGCAGTACTTC. Encoded protein: CASVPGTGAYEQYF.

The V gene is TRBV5-6, the J gene TRBJ2-1, with TRBD2 as a possible D gene (6 bases). The CDR3 extends over 16 amino acids. Trimming took 1 base from V and 2 from J, leaving 13 bases between them. Germline V gene sequence: CDR1 SGHDT, CDR2 YYEEEE. The CDR3 region has the DNA TGTGCCAGCAGCTTGAGAACGGGGGAGGCCTACAATGAGCAGTTCTTC. Protein: CASSLRTGEAYNEQFF.

The J gene is TRBJ2-7, the V gene TRBV11-3; 7 bases agree with TRBD2. Germline V CDR1 and CDR2: SGHNT, YENEEA. V dropped 2 bases and J dropped 3; count of bases not matched to a gene: 13. CDR3 length equals 17 residues. The CDR3 coding sequence is TGTGCCAGCAGCTTATCGGGGGGATGGGGTCGGCACTACGAGCAGTACTTC. It codes for CASSLSGGWGRHYEQYF.

Only one count was recorded for this clone. V and J are TRBV6-1 and TRBJ1-3; weak D call: TRBD1 (6 bases). V was cut by 6 bases and J by 1 base, with 7 bases left in between. Germline lookup yields CDR1 MNHNS and CDR2 SASEGT. The CDR3 loop spans 13 amino acids. CDR3 bases: TGTGCCAGCAGGGGGGCATCTGGAAACACCATATATTTT. Residues: CASRGASGNTIYF.

V gene TRBV7-2 combines with J gene TRBJ1-4; 8 bases map to TRBD1. This CDR3 region has 15 residues. Germline V CDR1 and CDR2: SGHTA, FQGNSA. Losses at the gene ends were 3 bases for V and 7 bases for J; bases not matched to a gene: 7. This CDR3 is CASSFDRGRGEKLFF. The CDR3, as DNA: TGTGCCAGCAGCTTCGACAGGGGAAGGGGTGAAAAACTGTTTTTT. The full variable domain, in which reference TRBV7-2 and TRBJ1-4 provide the parts outside the CDR3, is GAGVSQSPSNKVTEKGKDVELRCDPISGHTALYWYRQSLGQGLEFLIYFQGNSAPDKSGLPSDRFSAERTGGSVSTLTIQRTQQEDSAVYLCASSFDRGRGEKLFFGSGTQLSVL.

This rearrangement joins TRBV6-5 to TRBJ1-1; D is perhaps TRBD1 (5 bases). This CDR3 comprises 14 residues. The V end lost 8 bases, the J end lost 5 bases, and 18 bases lay between the germline ends. Per germline, CDR1 MNHEY and CDR2 SVGAGI. CDR3 DNA: TGTGCCAGCGCCACTCAGAGGAGGGGTACTGAAGCTTTCTTT. This encodes CASATQRRGTEAFF.

The genes are TRBV6-6 and TRBJ1-1; possibly TRBD1 for D (6 bases). Trimming took 10 bases from V and 3 from J, leaving 24 bases between them. The CDR3 length is 16 residues. CDR1 is MNHNY, CDR2 SVGAGI, per germline (reference sequence). The DNA for the CDR3 is TGTGCCACCGTACCGGGGGGGGCAAAGGGGTACACTGAAGCTTTCTTT. This encodes CATVPGGAKGYTEAFF.

In this sample, this clone turned up a few times. The CDR3 DNA follows: TGTGCCTCCCGCGGGGGGACGAGCACAGATACGCAGTATTTT. Protein: CASRGGTSTDTQYF. The J gene is TRBJ2-3, the V gene TRBV7-9, with 8 bases that match TRBD2. The CDR3 runs to 14 residues. The germline V gene has CDR1 SEHNR and CDR2 FQNEAQ (reference sequence). V was clipped by 11 bases and J by 0 bases; unmatched bases: 7. The variable domain in full, with the rest retrieved from reference TRBV7-9 and TRBJ2-3, is DTGVSQNPRHKITKRGQNVTFRCDPISEHNRLYWYRQTLGQGPEFLTYFQNEAQLEKSRLLSDRFSAERPKGSFSTLEIQRTEQGDSAMYLCASRGGTSTDTQYFGPGTRLTVL.

V gene TRBV21-1 combines with J gene TRBJ1-3; TRBD1 is the table's D call and was not checked against the DNA. TRBV21-1 is a pseudogene. CDR3 length: 15 residues. This CDR3 is CASTSIRGTGNTIYF. In DNA form, the CDR3 reads TGTGCCAGCACCTCAATAAGGGGGACGGGAAACACCATATATTTT.

The J gene is TRBJ1-6, the V gene TRBV11-2; D unclear. There are 14 residues in the CDR3. Germline CDR1 reads SGHAT; CDR2 reads FQNNGV. V lost 5 bases, J lost 1 base, and 6 bases lay in between. This CDR3 reads CASSRGSYNSPLHF. The CDR3 DNA is TGTGCCAGCAGCCGGGGATCCTATAATTCACCCCTCCACTTT.

This clone was counted a few times. The chain carries TRBV4-1 and TRBJ1-4, with D possibly TRBD1 on 6 matching bases. Trimming shortened V by 6 bases and J by 5 bases, and 13 bases separated the two germline ends. This CDR3 spans 14 amino acids. Germline V gene lookup returns CDR1 MGHRA and CDR2 YSYEKL. This CDR3 is CASSQGMENEKLFF. CDR3 nucleotides: TGCGCCAGCAGTCAGGGGATGGAAAATGAAAAACTGTTTTTT.

This clone was picked up one time. The V and J genes are TRBV18 and TRBJ1-4; 7 bases map to TRBD1. The trim removed 2 bases at V and 3 bases at J, leaving 0 bases unmatched. The CDR3 extends over 14 amino acids. Germline values: CDR1 KGHSH, CDR2 LQKENI. Here the CDR3 reads CASSPRGPNEKLFF. The CDR3, as DNA: TGTGCCAGCTCACCAAGGGGGCCTAATGAAAAACTGTTTTTT.

This chain joins TRBV13 and TRBJ2-1, with 9 bases aligning to TRBD2. Germline CDR1 PRHDT, CDR2 FYEKMQ (reference sequence). Trimming cost V 5 bases and J 7 bases; bases outside gene matches: 9. The CDR3 loop spans 15 amino acids. The CDR3 DNA is TGTGCCAGCAGCCCCCTGGGCGGGGGGGCGAATGAGCAGTTCTTC. It translates to CASSPLGGGANEQFF.

The chain recombines TRBV10-2 with TRBJ1-4, with 7 bases that match TRBD1. This CDR3 comprises 14 residues. Unmatched junction bases numbered 7, after V lost 5 bases and J lost 7 bases. From germline, CDR1 is WSHSY and CDR2 SAAADI. The CDR3 protein is CASSPRAGGEKLFF. The DNA of the CDR3 is TGCGCCAGCAGTCCCCGGGCAGGGGGTGAAAAACTGTTTTTT.

V usage is TRBV5-6 and J usage is TRBJ2-1; 7 bases fit TRBD2. CDR1 is SGHDT, CDR2 YYEEEE, per germline. The length of the CDR3 is 15 residues. Trimming cost V 2 bases and J 7 bases; bases outside gene matches: 9. The CDR3 here is CASSFPRLALNEQFF. The CDR3 DNA reads as TGTGCCAGCAGCTTCCCGAGACTAGCATTGAATGAGCAGTTCTTC.

V and J are TRBV5-1 and TRBJ1-1, with 8 bases matching TRBD1. Germline V gene lookup returns CDR1 SGHRS and CDR2 YFSETQ. The CDR3 length is 15 residues. V shed 6 bases, J shed 3 bases, and the junction held 10 bases outside the gene matches. CDR3 nucleotide sequence: TGCGCCAGCACCCCAACCGGGACAGGTTACACTGAAGCTTTCTTT. Protein product: CASTPTGTGYTEAFF.

This chain joins TRBV5-6 and TRBJ2-2; weak D call: TRBD1 (5 bases). V was cut by 4 bases and J by 4 bases, with 20 bases left in between. The CDR3 contains 17 residues. The germline V gene has CDR1 SGHDT and CDR2 YYEEEE. The CDR3 DNA follows: TGTGCCAGCAGCCAGACTGGCACAGGTGTCACCACCGGGGAGCTGTTTTTT. Its protein product is CASSQTGTGVTTGELFF.

The chain couples TRBV5-1 to TRBJ1-1; no firm D call. Germline V gene lookup returns CDR1 SGHRS and CDR2 YFSETQ. V was clipped by 4 bases and J by 1 base, with 17 bases between them. This CDR3 has 16 residues. The CDR3 here is CASSPAQSGGNTEAFF. The CDR3 nucleotides read TGCGCCAGCAGCCCGGCTCAGTCGGGTGGGAACACTGAAGCTTTCTTT.

The chain is built from TRBV10-1 and TRBJ2-3; 10 nucleotides align to TRBD2. This CDR3 is built from 14 residues. The ends lost 5 bases at V and 5 bases at J; junction bases unmatched: 4. The germline CDR1 and CDR2 sequences are WNHNN and SYGVQD (reference sequence). The CDR3 sequence is CASSRTSGQDTQYF. CDR3 in DNA: TGCGCCAGCAGTCGGACTAGCGGTCAAGATACGCAGTATTTT.

The CDR3 protein is CASSSRGYTYEQYF. CDR3 DNA sequence: TGTGCCAGCAGTTCTCGCGGCTACACCTACGAGCAGTACTTC. This chain joins TRBV5-6 and TRBJ2-7; no definite D call. V was trimmed by 5 bases and J by 2 bases, leaving 14 bases between them. From germline, CDR1 is SGHDT and CDR2 YYEEEE. The CDR3 is 14 residues long.

CDR3 residues: CASSDRGTEQFF. The DNA for the CDR3 is TGTGCCAGCAGTGATAGGGGTACTGAGCAGTTCTTC. The V call is TRBV2, the J call TRBJ2-1, with D possibly being TRBD1 (5 bases). The CDR3 loop spans 12 amino acids. Trimming shortened V by 3 bases and J by 9 bases, and 9 bases separated the two germline ends. Germline V CDR1 and CDR2: SNHLY, FYNNEI.

V is TRBV5-1 and J is TRBJ2-7; 10 bases map to TRBD1. The trim removed 4 bases at V and 3 bases at J, leaving 7 bases unmatched. Germline CDR1 is SGHRS and CDR2 is YFSETQ. The CDR3 contains 15 residues. The CDR3 DNA reads TGCGCCAGCAGCGATGGGACAGGGGTCGACTACGAGCAGTACTTC. It yields the protein CASSDGTGVDYEQYF.

This clone was counted once. The rearrangement joins TRBV19 to TRBJ1-2; D might be TRBD1 (5 bases). V was shortened by 5 bases and J by 4 bases, with 11 bases between the two germline ends. CDR3 length equals 13 residues. Per the germline V gene, CDR1 is LNHDA and CDR2 is SQIVND (reference sequence). CDR3 region: CASSLTAVYGYTF. CDR3 DNA sequence: TGTGCCAGTAGTCTGACAGCAGTCTATGGCTACACCTTC.

The chain's CDR3 is CASSLWTGTEAFF. The CDR3 DNA follows: TGTGCCAGCAGCTTATGGACAGGAACTGAAGCTTTCTTT. The chain joins TRBV7-9 to TRBJ1-1; 7 bases map to TRBD1. The junction had 2 bases not matched to a gene; V was cut back by 2 bases and J by 5 bases. Germline V gene data show CDR1 as SEHNR and CDR2 as FQNEAQ (reference sequence). The length of the CDR3 is 13 residues.